These T cell receptor beta chains were read from a single sample in a study of siplizumab effects on memory and regulatory T cells. The table came from immunoSEQ multiplex PCR; TCRdb's copy has only in-frame clones and leaves some out. The table lists nearly 85,000 clones, around 93% of them singletons. Sequencing used CD8+ T cells sorted from blood. These receptors originate from a human donor in good health. Both conserved end residues are part of each CDR3. The order of the fields is D gene, V gene, J gene, clone size, CDR3 DNA, CDR3 protein. D genes are given only for firm matches. The size entry is marked missing in some rows and otherwise reads once, few, many or a size class.

d_call: -
v_call: TRBV5-6
j_call: TRBJ1-2
clone_size: -
cdr3_nt: TGTGCCAGCAGCTTGTCCGGGAAAAACTATGGCTACACCTTC
cdr3_aa: CASSLSGKNYGYTF

d_call: -
v_call: TRBV27
j_call: TRBJ1-1
clone_size: -
cdr3_nt: TGTGCCAGCAGTTCGGGCAGGGGAAGGGGCACTGAAGCTTTCTTT
cdr3_aa: CASSSGRGRGTEAFF

d_call: -
v_call: TRBV7-8
j_call: TRBJ2-5
clone_size: once
cdr3_nt: TGTGCCAGCAGCTCCTATAGAGGTTTACAAGAGACCCAGTACTTC
cdr3_aa: CASSSYRGLQETQYF

d_call: -
v_call: TRBV4-1
j_call: TRBJ2-7
clone_size: -
cdr3_nt: TGCGCCAGCAGCCAAGATTCAATCGAAACTCTACGGGAGCAGTACTTC
cdr3_aa: CASSQDSIETLREQYF

d_call: TRBD2
v_call: TRBV5-4
j_call: TRBJ2-1
clone_size: -
cdr3_nt: TGTGCCAGCAGCCCTGGACTAGCGGGAGGTCTCGCTTCAGATGAGCAGTTCTTC
cdr3_aa: CASSPGLAGGLASDEQFF

d_call: TRBD1
v_call: TRBV5-1
j_call: TRBJ2-1
clone_size: -
cdr3_nt: TGCGCCAGCAGCTTGGGGACAGGGGTGTATGAGCAGTTCTTC
cdr3_aa: CASSLGTGVYEQFF

d_call: TRBD1
v_call: TRBV12-5
j_call: TRBJ2-7
clone_size: -
cdr3_nt: TGTGCTAGTGCTTGGACAGGGTCCGAGCAGTACTTC
cdr3_aa: CASAWTGSEQYF

d_call: -
v_call: TRBV6-1
j_call: TRBJ2-7
clone_size: -
cdr3_nt: TGTGCCAGCAGTGAAGCGTCTTTTACCCTAGCCCCTCAAACCAACGAGCAGTACTTC
cdr3_aa: CASSEASFTLAPQTNEQYF

d_call: -
v_call: TRBV6-4
j_call: TRBJ2-6
clone_size: -
cdr3_nt: TGTGCCAGCAGTGACGGGGACGGAGGTCGAGGGGCCAACGTCCTGACTTTC
cdr3_aa: CASSDGDGGRGANVLTF

d_call: -
v_call: TRBV13
j_call: TRBJ2-1
clone_size: -
cdr3_nt: TGTGCCAGCAGGACGGCGGCAGGATCCCACAATGAGCAGTTCTTC
cdr3_aa: CASRTAAGSHNEQFF

d_call: TRBD2
v_call: TRBV19
j_call: TRBJ2-1
clone_size: -
cdr3_nt: TGTGCCAGTAGTATATGGGGACTAGCGGGAGGGGGGAGCTCCTACAATGAGCAGTTCTTC
cdr3_aa: CASSIWGLAGGGSSYNEQFF

d_call: TRBD2
v_call: TRBV27
j_call: TRBJ2-7
clone_size: -
cdr3_nt: TGTGCCAGCAGTTTATCCCACCAAACTAGCGTCTACGAGCAGTACTTC
cdr3_aa: CASSLSHQTSVYEQYF

d_call: -
v_call: TRBV6-1
j_call: TRBJ1-1
clone_size: -
cdr3_nt: TGTGCCAGCAGGACAGGAATGAACACTGAAGCTTTCTTT
cdr3_aa: CASRTGMNTEAFF

d_call: -
v_call: TRBV10-3
j_call: TRBJ1-1
clone_size: once
cdr3_nt: TGTGCCATCAGTGAGTCGGTGGAGGGAATGAACACTGAAGCTTTCTTT
cdr3_aa: CAISESVEGMNTEAFF

d_call: TRBD1
v_call: TRBV11-2
j_call: TRBJ1-1
clone_size: -
cdr3_nt: TGTGCCAGCAGCTCATACACAGGGGATGCCACTGAAGCTTTCTTT
cdr3_aa: CASSSYTGDATEAFF

d_call: -
v_call: TRBV28
j_call: TRBJ2-7
clone_size: -
cdr3_nt: TGTGCCAGCAGTTTGGTAGAGGGGGTTTCCTACGAGCAGTACTTC
cdr3_aa: CASSLVEGVSYEQYF

d_call: -
v_call: TRBV28
j_call: TRBJ2-2
clone_size: -
cdr3_nt: TGTGCCAGCAAAACCGGGACTCGATCCGGGGAGCTGTTTTTT
cdr3_aa: CASKTGTRSGELFF